Here is one TCR beta chain with its context. What it binds is unknown. This record belongs to a study of cytomegalovirus exposure and HLA in healthy donors. Study-wide points: Segments of the TCR beta V type were, in most cases, productive about 87% or about 30% of the time in an earlier analysis. For TCR beta chains, V- and J-gene trimming was later linked to a missense DCLRE1C variant.

Primers for the PCR totalled 60 Vbeta and 13 Jbeta. Per the authors' pipeline: Among the unique TCR beta chains that a later analysis counted, about 84 million in all, approximately 12 million were shared. Assay used: immunoSEQ multiplex PCR; TCRdb lists only in-frame clones, some missing. The V and J calls and clone size were taken over from that table, and D and trimming were inferred from the DNA. The sample includes tens of thousands of clones. CDR1 is SGHTA and CDR2 is FQGNSA in the germline V gene. The ends were cut back, 5 bases at V and 1 base at J, with 14 bases in the middle. This CDR3 region has 15 residues.

The TCR sequence derives from a man aged 55 to 70 in good health and CMV-seropositive. The V call is TRBV7-2, the J call TRBJ1-2, with a tentative D call TRBD1 (6 bases). Specimen: PBMCs. As DNA, the CDR3 is TGTGCCAGCAGCCGGGGGGGGCCTAATAACTATGGCTACACCTTC. This sequence encodes CASSRGGPNNYGYTF.